This T cell receptor (beta chain) was sequenced during a study of blood T cell repertoires in COVID-19. Allocation to cohorts depended on clinical history reported by the participants. V was pared by 4 bases and J by 4 bases, with 11 bases between. The CDR3 loop spans 13 amino acids. Germline CDR1 and CDR2: SGHVS and FNYEAQ. Measured with immunoSEQ multiplex PCR; TCRdb has only the in-frame clones, and not every one. The repertoire holds over 100,000 clones, with roughly 89% as singletons. This clone occurred once. This TCR was sampled from a woman under 40 who had recovered from COVID-19. The V call is TRBV7-6, the J call TRBJ2-7, with D unclear. Sequencing used PBMCs or T cells enriched from blood (not recorded which). CDR3 DNA: TGTGCCAGCAGCTCAGCTAACAGATACGAGCAGTACTTC. This codes for CASSSANRYEQYF.